These 17 T cell receptor beta chains came from one sample sequenced in a study of blood T cell repertoires in COVID-19. Produced via immunoSEQ multiplex PCR; TCRdb's table is partial and in-frame only. The profile shows about 140,000 clones, about 76% of them singletons. The sample consisted of peripheral blood. These receptors were collected from a woman aged 55-70 years with active or convalescent COVID-19.

The chain is built from TRBV12-5 and TRBJ2-5, with a weak D call TRBD1 (7 bases). Germline V lookup: CDR1 LGHNT, CDR2 FRNRAP. This CDR3 comprises 13 residues. The V end was cut by 6 bases, the J end by 4 bases, with 12 bases between. Here the CDR3 reads CASGRQGGETQYF. In DNA form, the CDR3 reads TGTGCTAGTGGACGACAGGGAGGAGAGACCCAGTACTTC.

The chain employs TRBV18 and TRBJ2-5, with 14 bases that match TRBD2. Germline assignment: CDR1 KGHSH and CDR2 LQKENI. This CDR3 has 16 residues. V shed 5 bases and J 2 bases; nucleotides not matched to a gene: 4. The CDR3 nucleotides are TGTGCCAGCTCAACCCGGACTAGCGGGGGGCAAGAGACCCAGTACTTC. Translated, it gives CASSTRTSGGQETQYF.

The rearrangement links TRBV28 to TRBJ1-2; D perhaps matches TRBD1 (5 bases). The length of the CDR3 is 17 residues. The V and J ends lost 5 bases and 0 bases respectively, with 19 bases between them. CDR1 MDHEN and CDR2 SYDVKM come from the germline V gene. In DNA, the CDR3 is TGTGCCAGCAGTGCCAACAGAATCTTGGGGCCTAACTATGGCTACACCTTC. Protein product: CASSANRILGPNYGYTF.

The chain uses TRBV27 and TRBJ2-1, with 10 bases that match TRBD2. CDR3 size: 18 residues. The V segment lost 6 bases and the J segment 6 bases; nucleotides outside the gene matches: 17. The germline V gene encodes CDR1 MNHEY and CDR2 SMNVEV (reference sequence). CDR3 region: CASSALGISSGRGNEQFF. As DNA, the CDR3 is TGTGCCAGCAGCGCCCTCGGAATATCTAGCGGGAGAGGCAATGAGCAGTTCTTC.

This rearrangement joins TRBV4-3 to TRBJ1-5; no clear D. The CDR3 totals 16 residues. The V end lost 0 bases, the J end lost 0 bases, and 9 bases lay between the germline ends. Germline lookup yields CDR1 LGHNA and CDR2 YSLEER. CDR3 protein: CASSQDLRNSNQPQHF. The CDR3 coding sequence is TGCGCCAGCAGCCAAGACTTGCGGAATAGCAATCAGCCCCAGCATTTT.

V is TRBV6-5 and J is TRBJ1-1, with D possibly matching TRBD1 (5 bases). CDR1 and CDR2 (germline): MNHEY, SVGAGI. CDR3 length equals 11 residues. Trimming removed 10 bases from V and 0 bases from J, with 6 bases in between. CDR3 amino acids: CATTVNTEAFF. The CDR3 region has the DNA TGTGCCACGACAGTGAACACTGAAGCTTTCTTT.

This chain links TRBV28 with TRBJ2-1; 7 bases agree with TRBD2. The CDR3 is 14 amino acids. CDR1 and CDR2 (germline): MDHEN, SYDVKM. V was pared by 3 bases and J by 4 bases, with 3 bases of the junction left unmatched. For the CDR3, the DNA is TGTGCCAGCAGTTTTTACGGGGGGTACAATGAGCAGTTCTTC. It is translated as CASSFYGGYNEQFF.

The chain links TRBV5-4 to TRBJ1-5; 8 bases agree with TRBD1. The CDR3 sequence is 18 residues long. The V and J ends lost 0 bases and 0 bases, in that order; junction bases with no gene match: 8. Germline V gene lookup returns CDR1 SGHNT and CDR2 YYREEE (reference sequence). The CDR3 DNA reads as TGTGCCAGCAGCTTGGCAAGGACAGGGATTAATAGCAATCAGCCCCAGCATTTT. This translates into CASSLARTGINSNQPQHF.

The chain has TRBV6-1 and TRBJ1-4, with D perhaps matching TRBD1 (6 bases). The CDR3 runs to 11 residues. CDR1 and CDR2 from the germline V gene are MNHNS and SASEGT. Here the CDR3 reads CVTGFNEKLFF. DNA of the CDR3: TGTGTAACAGGGTTTAATGAAAAACTGTTTTTT.

The rearrangement uses TRBV18 and TRBJ2-7; TRBD2 matches at 10 bases. V lost 4 bases and J lost 6; bases outside the gene matches: 6. This CDR3 spans 14 amino acids. Germline V CDR1 and CDR2: KGHSH, LQKENI. In DNA form, the CDR3 reads TGTGCCAGCTCACAAAAGCGGGGGGGGACCGAGCAGTACGTC. This sequence encodes CASSQKRGGTEQYV.

V is TRBV4-1 and J is TRBJ2-5, with unresolved D. From germline, CDR1 is MGHRA and CDR2 YSYEKL. Between the trimmed V and J ends, which lost 5 bases and 2 bases, there was a span of 12 bases. CDR3 length: 14 amino acids. CDR3 in amino acids: CASSKVDSQETQYF. CDR3 DNA: TGCGCCAGCAGCAAAGTCGACTCGCAAGAGACCCAGTACTTC.

The V gene is TRBV6-6, the J gene TRBJ1-1, with D unresolved. This CDR3 has 12 amino acids. Deletions cut 0 bases from V and 7 bases from J, with 6 bases between. Germline-derived CDR1 and CDR2 are MNHNY and SVGAGI (reference sequence). CDR3 nucleotide sequence: TGTGCCAGCAGTTACTCCGGGATTGAAGCTTTCTTT. Translating it yields CASSYSGIEAFF.

The sample holds one count of this clone. The V gene is TRBV7-9, the J gene TRBJ1-6, with 9 bases matching TRBD1. Trimming took 4 bases from V and 4 from J; bases not matched to a gene: 5. Germline V gene lookup returns CDR1 SEHNR and CDR2 FQNEAQ (reference sequence). This CDR3 has 16 residues. In nucleotides, the CDR3 is TGTGCCAGCAGCTCATCCGGGACAGGGTATAATTCACCCCTCCACTTT. This codes for CASSSSGTGYNSPLHF.

This clone occurred once. The chain joins TRBV5-1 to TRBJ2-5; the match to TRBD1 covers 11 bases. After removal of 4 bases from V and 5 bases from J, the junction contained 7 bases not matched to a gene. This CDR3 region has 15 residues. In germline, CDR1 is SGHRS, CDR2 YFSETQ. The CDR3 sequence: CASSRGRDRGETQYF. The CDR3, as DNA: TGCGCCAGCAGCAGGGGCCGGGACAGGGGGGAGACCCAGTACTTC.

The rearrangement links TRBV19 to TRBJ1-2; possible D gene TRBD1, 6 bases. V was cut by 5 bases and J by 3 bases, with 13 bases left in between. The CDR3 runs to 14 residues. Germline lookup yields CDR1 LNHDA and CDR2 SQIVND (reference sequence). The CDR3 bases are TGTGCCAGTAGTGGACAGTCTTTCTACTATGGCTACACCTTC. This sequence encodes CASSGQSFYYGYTF.

This sequence joins TRBV28 and TRBJ2-3; 7 bases map to TRBD2. V lost 9 bases, J lost 0 bases, and 6 bases stayed unmatched. Germline-derived CDR1 and CDR2 are MDHEN and SYDVKM. CDR3 size: 14 residues. The DNA for the CDR3 is TGTGCCAGTCAGCGGGACCCTAGCACAGATACGCAGTATTTT. This codes for CASQRDPSTDTQYF. Drawing the rest from reference TRBV28 and TRBJ2-3, the complete variable domain is DVKVTQSSRYLVKRTGEKVFLECVQDMDHENMFWYRQDPGLGLRLIYFSYDVKMKEKGDIPEGYSVSREKKERFSLILESASTNQTSMYLCASQRDPSTDTQYFGPGTRLTVL.

This clone was seen just once. V usage is TRBV28 and J usage is TRBJ1-1; D unclear. The germline CDR1 and CDR2 sequences are MDHEN and SYDVKM. The CDR3 is 15 residues long. Trimming left V 6 bases short and J 11 bases short, with 25 bases between. The chain's CDR3 is CASSRLRGPPFRAFF. The CDR3 DNA reads as TGTGCCAGCAGCCGACTGAGAGGGCCCCCTTTCCGCGCTTTCTTT.